This is a list of T cell receptor beta chains from one sample in a study of OX40 agonist ivuxolimab in advanced cancers. Sequencing used immunoSEQ multiplex PCR; TCRdb keeps in-frame clones, though not all of them. The sample lists 23,000 or so clones, 70% to 90% seen once, with roughly 30% in the top ten. The sequencing here drew on CD4+ or CD8+ T cells sorted from blood, taken in a trial of the OX40 agonist ivuxolimab. These receptors were obtained from an adult with an advanced solid tumor such as melanoma, head and neck, liver or kidney cancer. The CDR3 runs from the conserved cysteine through the conserved F or W. D genes are given only for firm matches. Rows may omit the clone size; those that give it use once, few, many or a size class.

TRBD2 . TRBJ2-7 TRBV4-1 CASSQVLTSGDTTYEQYF TGCGCCAGCAGCCAAGTCTTGACTAGCGGGGACACTACCTACGAGCAGTACTTC
. few TRBJ2-4 TRBV4-1 CASKEKDIQYF TGCGCCAGCAAGGAGAAGGACATTCAGTACTTC
TRBD1 . TRBJ1-2 TRBV9 CASSASTGTDYGYTF TGTGCCAGCAGCGCTTCAACCGGGACAGACTATGGCTACACCTTC
. many TRBJ2-2 TRBV6-4 CASSDGDTGELFF TGTGCCAGCAGTGACGGAGACACCGGGGAGCTGTTTTTT
. . TRBJ1-4 TRBV5-3 CASLQRPSNEKLFF TGTGCCAGTCTACAGAGGCCGTCTAATGAAAAACTGTTTTTT
. . TRBJ2-2 TRBV6-5 CASTYTYTGELFF TGTGCCAGCACCTATACCTACACCGGGGAGCTGTTTTTT
. . TRBJ2-7 TRBV6-6 CASSYSGVYEQYF TGTGCCAGCAGTTACTCGGGGGTCTACGAGCAGTACTTC
. . TRBJ2-3 TRBV11-3 CASSLATSWGSTDTQYF TGTGCCAGCAGCTTAGCCACTAGTTGGGGGAGCACAGATACGCAGTATTTT
TRBD1 . TRBJ1-1 TRBV14 CASNQHPGTVMNTEAFF TGTGCCAGCAACCAACATCCTGGGACAGTTATGAACACTGAAGCTTTCTTT
TRBD1 . TRBJ2-7 TRBV27 CASSFITGAHEQYF TGTGCCAGCAGTTTCATTACAGGGGCCCACGAGCAGTACTTC
. . TRBJ2-7 TRBV5-4 CATQLGAGYEQYF TGTGCCACCCAATTGGGGGCGGGGTACGAGCAGTACTTC
. . TRBJ2-7 TRBV7-6 CASSLGQGGYEQYF TGTGCCAGCAGCTTAGGCCAGGGCGGCTACGAGCAGTACTTC
. . TRBJ2-7 TRBV5-1 CASSLATGEVYEQYF TGCGCCAGCAGCTTGGCCACAGGGGAGGTGTACGAGCAGTACTTC
TRBD1 few TRBJ1-1 TRBV19 CASSPRDRDTEAFF TGTGCCAGTAGTCCCCGGGACAGAGACACTGAAGCTTTCTTT
. . TRBJ1-1 TRBV9 CASSPLPPGAFF TGTGCCAGCAGCCCACTACCCCCCGGGGCTTTCTTT
. . TRBJ2-5 TRBV6-5 CASSTGSQETQYF TGTGCCAGCAGTACCGGGTCTCAAGAGACCCAGTACTTC
. . TRBJ1-4 TRBV7-2 CASSPGGEDEKLFF TGTGCCAGCAGCCCGGGGGGGGAAGATGAAAAACTGTTTTTT
. . TRBJ1-1 TRBV7-8 CASSQSRTRPNTEAFF TGTGCCAGCAGCCAATCGAGGACACGACCGAACACTGAAGCTTTCTTT
TRBD1 . TRBJ2-7 TRBV4-1 CASSQAPTGNYEQYF TGCGCCAGCAGCCAAGCCCCGACAGGGAACTACGAGCAGTACTTC
. . TRBJ2-7 TRBV7-8 CASSRQSGGYEQYF TGTGCCAGCAGCCGTCAGTCCGGCGGGTACGAGCAGTACTTC
. . TRBJ1-1 TRBV19 CASTRGVLNTEAFF TGTGCCAGTACCCGAGGGGTCTTGAACACTGAAGCTTTCTTT
. few TRBJ2-1 TRBV7-9 CASSLDNEQFF TGTGCCAGCAGCCTCGACAATGAGCAGTTCTTC